This passage covers 10 T cell receptor beta chains from one sample sequenced in a study of CXCR3-negative and CXCR3-positive naive CD8 T cells (dated by TCRdb to between 2019 and 2020). Sequenced using a NextSeq 550. The Human TCR Profiling Kit (MiLaboratory) was used to prepare UMI-labeled 5' RACE TRB cDNA libraries. Through TCRdb reprocessing, the reads give one entry per CDR3 protein sequence; DNA is omitted. The sample's own table lists 100,000 to 150,000 distinct CDR3 sequences. Roughly 0.3% of the sample is held by the ten biggest clonotypes. The sample comprised naive CXCR3- CD8+ T cells from blood. The meaning of the sample's cell subset or site label: CD45RO-CCR7+CD27+CD95- naive CD8+ T cells lacking CXCR3 (TNR3-). The receptors shown here come from a human donor in good health. Some clones in this sample may be carry-over from other donors' samples.

The chain joins TRBV15 to TRBJ2-2; TCRdb indicates TRBD1, and absent DNA this call remains unverified. The germline V gene encodes CDR1 LNHNV and CDR2 YYDKDF (reference sequence). CDR3 size: 16 residues. The CDR3 loop reads CATSRLPTGAGGELFF.

The V and J genes are TRBV2 and TRBJ2-5; there is no DNA to check the TCRdb D call of TRBD1. This CDR3 region has 15 residues. CDR1 SNHLY and CDR2 FYNNEI come from the germline V gene. The CDR3 here is CASSPNPRLQETQYF.

The rearrangement uses TRBV20-1 and TRBJ2-7; TCRdb reports TRBD2, a call that lacks DNA to check it against. The CDR3 extends over 15 amino acids. The germline V gene has CDR1 DFQATT and CDR2 SNEGSKA (reference sequence). CDR3 loop: CSASWLERGSHEQYF.

The chain carries TRBV5-1 and TRBJ1-1; with no DNA, the TCRdb D assignment of TRBD1 cannot be verified. This CDR3 has 14 residues. Per the germline V gene, CDR1 is SGHRS and CDR2 is YFSETQ. The CDR3 protein is CASSPTTGGTEAFF. Looking up the rest from reference TRBV5-1 and TRBJ1-1 gives the full variable domain: KAGVTQTPRYLIKTRGQQVTLSCSPISGHRSVSWYQQTPGQGLQFLFEYFSETQRNKGNFPGRFSGRQFSNSRSEMNVSTLELGDSALYLCASSPTTGGTEAFFGQGTRLTVV.

The chain joins TRBV3-1 to TRBJ2-3; absent DNA, TCRdb's TRBD2 call cannot be checked. The V gene's germline CDR1 is LGHDT and CDR2 YNNKEL (reference sequence). This CDR3 is 17 amino acids long. CDR3 region: CASSQVFAGGNTDTQYF.

The chain employs TRBV29-1 and TRBJ2-1. CDR1 is SQVTM, CDR2 ANQGSEA, per germline. CDR3 length: 13 residues. The CDR3 spells CSVGSGSYNEQFF.

This CDR3 reads CASSIWPGDSSGNTIYF. The J gene is TRBJ1-3, the V gene TRBV6-1. The germline gives CDR1 MNHNS, CDR2 SASEGT. The CDR3 has 17 amino acids.

The chain has TRBV7-9 and TRBJ1-1; TCRdb's D call of TRBD1 is untestable without DNA. Germline CDR1 is SEHNR and CDR2 is FQNEAQ (reference sequence). This CDR3 comprises 13 residues. CDR3 residues: CASSQAGHGEAFF.

The chain links TRBV5-5 to TRBJ2-2; with no DNA, the TCRdb D assignment of TRBD1 cannot be verified. Germline CDR1 and CDR2: SGHKS and YYEKEE (reference sequence). The CDR3 sequence is 15 residues long. CDR3 protein: CASTQWGLDTGELFF.

This chain uses TRBV5-5 with TRBJ1-1; TCRdb gives TRBD1 as the D gene, but with no DNA this cannot be confirmed. The length of the CDR3 is 17 residues. The germline CDR1 and CDR2 sequences are SGHKS and YYEKEE (reference sequence). The CDR3 loop is CASSLVFPPNLNTEAFF.